This T cell receptor beta chain emerged from a study of T-cell memory formation after mild COVID-19 (dated by TCRdb to about 2021). As for the study more broadly: TCR sequence clusters from the two donors were found to be largely donor specific. In a couple of donors, T-cell clones that expanded and contracted after mild COVID-19 were followed by sequencing TCRalpha and TCRbeta repertoires longitudinally. The cohort was made up of two young adult volunteers, one female and one male, who were previously healthy.

Reads for this sample came from an Illumina NovaSeq 6000. TCRalpha and TCRbeta cDNA libraries were constructed by 5'RACE with constant-segment primers, with sample barcodes and unique molecular identifiers being introduced. RNA was extracted from every sample with Trizol reagent. The libraries were amplified in two PCR steps, and the second step added a second sample barcode and Illumina TruSeq adapters. The libraries were sequenced on an Illumina NovaSeq using 2 x 150 bp paired-end reads. Regarding the original processing steps: Reads were demultiplexed and collapsed into UMI-guided consensus sequences with migec v1.2.7. Using mixcr v2.1.11, UMI consensuses were aligned to TRA and TRB V and J templates and then assembled into clonotypes. A clonotype was counted as expanded or contracted only when both edgeR and NoisET called the clonotype significant, with the noise models trained on biological replicates. edgeR calls used a false discovery rate-adjusted p below 0.01 and a log2 fold-change threshold of 1. PCA with hierarchical clustering of max-normalized trajectories of the 1000 most abundant clonotypes was used as exploratory dynamics analysis. Separately sequenced CD4+ and CD8+ repertoires were used to assign a CD4 or CD8 phenotype to each responding clone. In-frame beta chains were kept once TCRdb had trimmed the public reads at Q25 with fastp and called clones with MiXCR. Duplicate CDR3 protein sequences are folded into a single record with the most common DNA and genes. The V and J calls and clone size come from TCRdb's table, not from the authors' own analysis. Across this sample there are more than 80,000 distinct CDR3 sequences, with around 12% seen only once. The top ten clonotypes cover around 25% of the sample.

PBMCs were isolated by Ficoll-Paque density gradient centrifugation. The CDR3 spans 15 residues, from the cysteine through the phenylalanine. The retained sequence is limited to the CDR3, 45 bases, with the frame set at the first base. V is cut by 0 bases and J by 7 bases, and the space between the germline ends is 13 bases. Based on the germline V gene, the CDR1 and CDR2 sequences are MGHRA and YSYEKL. Broad study findings and their caveats: SARS-CoV-2 specificity was not confirmed for the second-wave clones peaking on day 37. Some responding clones were detected in pre-infection memory, which suggested that pre-existing cross-reactive memory T cells had joined the SARS-CoV-2 response. From day 15 to 85, contracting clones showed balanced CD4/CD8 phenotypes, whereas a second wave of clones that expanded from day 15 to 37 leaned towards CD4+. Contracting CD4+ clones were found mainly in CM and EM memory subsets, while CD8+ clones were enriched in EMRA. Only a couple of mild cases were covered by the study, and larger cohorts that include severe cases with pre-infection samples were considered necessary.

With respect to this clonotype: Its antigen remains unidentified. Base qualities are not at hand, and no much larger clone is one base apart.

The chain employs TRBV4-1 and TRBJ2-1; TRBD2 is possibly the D segment (6 matching bases). The material sequenced was PBMCs or a T cell subset sorted from them (not recorded which). The receptor was isolated from an adult woman who had mild COVID-19 (a few samples of this study predate the infection). The sample titles of this study are shuffled in the database, so cell type and time point are left out; the donor was told from shared clones. The DNA is as follows: TGCGCCAGCAGCCAAGATTCCGGGGCGGGGAATGAGCAGTTCTTC. Translated, it reads CASSQDSGAGNEQFF.